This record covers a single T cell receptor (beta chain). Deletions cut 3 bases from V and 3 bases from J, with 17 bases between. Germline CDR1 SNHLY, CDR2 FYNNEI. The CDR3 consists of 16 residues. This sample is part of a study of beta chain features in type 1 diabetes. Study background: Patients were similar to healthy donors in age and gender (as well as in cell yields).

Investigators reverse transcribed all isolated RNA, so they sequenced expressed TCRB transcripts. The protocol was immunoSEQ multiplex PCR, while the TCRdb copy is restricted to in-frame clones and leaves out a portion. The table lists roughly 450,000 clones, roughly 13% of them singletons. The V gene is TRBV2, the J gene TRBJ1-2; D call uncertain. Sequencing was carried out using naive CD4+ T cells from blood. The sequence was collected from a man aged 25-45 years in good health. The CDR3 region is CASSDNSWGSDYGYTF. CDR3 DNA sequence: TGTGCCAGCAGTGACAACAGCTGGGGTTCGGACTATGGCTACACCTTC.